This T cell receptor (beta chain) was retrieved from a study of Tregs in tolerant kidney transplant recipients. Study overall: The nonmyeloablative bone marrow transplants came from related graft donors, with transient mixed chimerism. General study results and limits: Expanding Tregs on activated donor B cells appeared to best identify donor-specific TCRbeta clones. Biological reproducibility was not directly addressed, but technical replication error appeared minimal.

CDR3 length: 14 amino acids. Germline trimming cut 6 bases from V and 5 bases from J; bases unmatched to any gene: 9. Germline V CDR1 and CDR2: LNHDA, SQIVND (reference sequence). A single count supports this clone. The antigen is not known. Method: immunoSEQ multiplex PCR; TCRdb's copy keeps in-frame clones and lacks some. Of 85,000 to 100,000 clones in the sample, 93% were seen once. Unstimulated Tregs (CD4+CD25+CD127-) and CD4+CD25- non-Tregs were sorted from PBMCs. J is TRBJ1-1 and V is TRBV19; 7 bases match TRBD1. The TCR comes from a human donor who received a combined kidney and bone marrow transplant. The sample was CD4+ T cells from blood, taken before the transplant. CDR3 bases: TGTGCCAGTAGCCAACAGGGGATTGGGACTGAAGCTTTCTTT. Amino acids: CASSQQGIGTEAFF.